Below are 23 T cell receptor beta chains sequenced from a single sample in a study of cytomegalovirus exposure and HLA in healthy donors. Vbeta (60) and Jbeta (13) primers were used in the PCR. Measured with immunoSEQ multiplex PCR; TCRdb has only the in-frame clones, and not every one. The sample has about 120,000 clones, approximately 80% seen once. What was sequenced was PBMCs. The receptors originated from a female donor in good health and CMV-seropositive.

This chain links TRBV7-3 with TRBJ2-1, with no clear D. The germline gives CDR1 SGHTA, CDR2 FQGTGA. V was pared by 3 bases and J by 0 bases, with 9 bases between. The CDR3 runs 15 residues. The CDR3 bases are TGTGCCAGCAGCTTCAGGTTAAGCTCCTACAATGAGCAGTTCTTC. Its protein is CASSFRLSSYNEQFF.

The chain carries TRBV19 and TRBJ1-4; D is unresolved. CDR1 LNHDA and CDR2 SQIVND come from the germline V gene (reference sequence). The CDR3 runs 17 residues. The V and J ends lost 3 bases and 5 bases respectively, with 19 bases between them. The CDR3 DNA follows: TGTGCCAGTAGTATGCCCAAGACTTCGCGGTGGAATGAAAAACTGTTTTTT. This translates into CASSMPKTSRWNEKLFF.

The chain carries TRBV2 and TRBJ2-5; no definite D call. The germline V and J ends were trimmed by 6 bases and 5 bases, with 7 bases remaining between them. The CDR3 spans 11 residues. Germline V gives CDR1 SNHLY, CDR2 FYNNEI. For the CDR3, the DNA is TGTGCCAGCAGCCCCCGGGAGACCCAGTACTTC. It translates to CASSPRETQYF.

The V and J genes are TRBV28 and TRBJ2-3, with D perhaps matching TRBD1 (5 bases). This CDR3 spans 13 amino acids. Trimming removed 10 bases from V and 6 bases from J, with 17 bases in between. In germline, CDR1 is MDHEN, CDR2 SYDVKM. This CDR3 reads CATQPRVWDTQYF. CDR3 nucleotide sequence: TGTGCCACCCAACCCAGGGTATGGGATACGCAGTATTTT.

J is TRBJ2-7 and V is TRBV27; D possibly corresponds to TRBD2 (5 bases). The germline V and J ends were trimmed by 5 bases and 2 bases, with 16 bases remaining between them. The CDR3 spans 15 residues. CDR1 is MNHEY and CDR2 is SMNVEV in the germline V gene (reference sequence). CDR3 nucleotides: TGTGCCAGCAGTCCCTTCGGGGAAGTCGCCTACGAGCAGTACTTC. It is translated as CASSPFGEVAYEQYF.

The chain has TRBV10-3 and TRBJ1-1, with D perhaps TRBD1 (5 bases). This CDR3 has 14 residues. Germline CDR1 reads ENHRY; CDR2 reads SYGVKD. The germline V and J ends were trimmed by 7 bases and 0 bases, with 12 bases remaining between them. DNA for the CDR3: TGTGCCATCACGGCGACAGTTATGAACACTGAAGCTTTCTTT. This gives the protein CAITATVMNTEAFF.

The chain couples TRBV7-2 to TRBJ2-7; D might be TRBD2 (6 bases). The V gene lost 1 base and the J gene lost 2 bases, with 15 bases spanning the gap. Germline V gene data show CDR1 as SGHTA and CDR2 as FQGNSA. CDR3 size: 16 residues. The CDR3 DNA follows: TGTGCCAGCAGCTTAGGGGGATCAGGGAGGACCTACGAGCAGTACTTC. Its translation is CASSLGGSGRTYEQYF.

This clone showed up just once. The V and J genes are TRBV6-5 and TRBJ1-1; TRBD1 might be the D (6 bases). Trimming took 0 bases from V and 1 from J, leaving 9 bases between them. CDR3 length equals 15 residues. Per the germline V gene, CDR1 is MNHEY and CDR2 is SVGAGI. The CDR3 is CASSYSDSSNTEAFF. CDR3 coding DNA: TGTGCCAGCAGTTACTCGGACAGCTCGAACACTGAAGCTTTCTTT.

This clone was observed a few times. The chain recombines TRBV5-1 with TRBJ2-7, with 9 bases identical to TRBD2. The CDR3 sequence is 15 residues long. V gave up 1 base and J gave up 7 bases; unmatched junction bases: 9. The V gene's germline CDR1 is SGHRS and CDR2 YFSETQ. CDR3 protein: CASSLLAGAEGEQYF. CDR3 sequence (DNA): TGCGCCAGCAGCTTGTTAGCGGGGGCCGAAGGGGAGCAGTACTTC.

The chain links TRBV11-3 to TRBJ2-7, with TRBD1 matching over 10 bases. Germline-derived CDR1 and CDR2 are SGHNT and YENEEA. Losses at the gene ends were 5 bases for V and 3 bases for J; bases not matched to a gene: 7. The CDR3 has 15 amino acids. This chain's CDR3 is CASSLGTGEGYEQYF. In DNA form, the CDR3 reads TGTGCCAGCAGCCTGGGGACAGGGGAGGGCTACGAGCAGTACTTC.

The chain couples TRBV28 to TRBJ1-1; D uncertain. V was cut by 2 bases and J by 0 bases, with 7 bases left in between. Germline loops: CDR1 MDHEN, CDR2 SYDVKM. The CDR3 contains 14 residues. CDR3 region: CASSLPGMNTEAFF. CDR3 nucleotide sequence: TGTGCCAGCAGTTTACCAGGCATGAACACTGAAGCTTTCTTT.

The gene calls are TRBV7-9 and TRBJ1-1, with TRBD1 matching 7 bases. The junction had 12 bases not matched to a gene; V was cut back by 7 bases and J by 1 base. Germline V gene sequence: CDR1 SEHNR, CDR2 FQNEAQ (reference sequence). This CDR3 is 16 amino acids long. The CDR3 bases are TGTGCCAGCACCCCCCGGGGGGGACAGCAGAACACTGAAGCTTTCTTT. Its protein is CASTPRGGQQNTEAFF.

The genes are TRBV2 and TRBJ1-5, with D possibly TRBD1 on 6 matching bases. CDR3 size: 15 residues. CDR1 is SNHLY, CDR2 FYNNEI, per germline. V was shortened by 8 bases and J by 7 bases, with 21 bases between the two germline ends. CDR3 in amino acids: CASRGDRMAEQPQHF. The CDR3 bases are TGTGCCAGCCGAGGTGACAGGATGGCTGAACAGCCCCAGCATTTT.

The chain joins TRBV29-1 to TRBJ1-2, with D possibly TRBD1 on 5 matching bases. V was pared by 4 bases and J by 8 bases, with 23 bases between. The V gene's germline CDR1 is SQVTM and CDR2 ANQGSEA. This CDR3 region has 15 residues. The CDR3 spells CSVVWQGWREGGYTF. CDR3 DNA sequence: TGCAGCGTTGTTTGGCAGGGATGGAGGGAAGGCGGCTACACCTTC. The whole variable domain, remainder taken from reference TRBV29-1 and TRBJ1-2, is SAVISQKPSRDICQRGTSLTIQCQVDSQVTMMFWYRQQPGQSLTLIATANQGSEATYESGFVIDKFPISRPNLTFSTLTVSNMSPEDSSIYLCSVVWQGWREGGYTFGSGTRLTVV.

The rearrangement links TRBV10-1 to TRBJ1-5, with a tentative D call TRBD1 (6 bases). V lost 0 bases to trimming and J lost 7 bases, with 22 bases between them. The CDR3 totals 18 residues. CDR1 WNHNN and CDR2 SYGVQD come from the germline V gene (reference sequence). CDR3 protein: CASSESFRAPGGGQPQHF. The CDR3 region has the DNA TGCGCCAGCAGTGAGTCATTTCGGGCTCCGGGAGGGGGACAGCCCCAGCATTTT.

CDR3 nucleotides: TGTGCCACCAGCGGGGACAGGAGGGGTGAAAAACTGTTTTTT. This gives the protein CATSGDRRGEKLFF. The chain employs TRBV15 and TRBJ1-4; TRBD1 agrees at 8 bases. The CDR3 spans 14 residues. Germline CDR1 reads LNHNV; CDR2 reads YYDKDF (reference sequence). The ends lost 5 bases at V and 7 bases at J; junction bases unmatched: 6.

The chain uses TRBV15 and TRBJ2-1, with 7 positions matching TRBD2. The germline V gene encodes CDR1 LNHNV and CDR2 YYDKDF (reference sequence). The V gene end was trimmed by 8 bases and the J gene end by 4 bases; junction bases not matched to a gene: 2. The CDR3 is made up of 12 amino acids. The DNA of the CDR3 is TGTGCCACCGCAGCGGGGTACAATGAGCAGTTCTTC. Translated, it gives CATAAGYNEQFF. Full variable domain (remainder filled in from reference TRBV15 and TRBJ2-1): DAMVIQNPRYQVTQFGKPVTLSCSQTLNHNVMYWYQQKSSQAPKLLFHYYDKDFNNEADTPDNFQSRRPNTSFCFLDIRSPGLGDTAMYLCATAAGYNEQFFGPGTRLTVL.

This clone has a single count. CDR3 sequence (DNA): TGTGCCAGCTCACCTATGACAGTGACGAACACTGAAGCTTTCTTT. This encodes CASSPMTVTNTEAFF. J is TRBJ1-1 and V is TRBV18, with TRBD1 as a possible D gene (5 bases). This CDR3 is built from 15 residues. Trimming took off 3 bases at V and 1 base at J, with 12 bases between the two ends. The V gene's germline CDR1 is KGHSH and CDR2 LQKENI.

V and J are TRBV19 and TRBJ2-2, with a possible D match to TRBD1 (7 bases). V lost 4 bases and J 4 bases, leaving 19 bases between the germline ends. The germline CDR1 and CDR2 sequences are LNHDA and SQIVND (reference sequence). This CDR3 is built from 17 residues. The CDR3 region is CASSRGSYRGGTGELFF. The CDR3 nucleotides are TGTGCCAGTAGTAGGGGGTCCTACAGGGGAGGCACCGGGGAGCTGTTTTTT. The variable domain in full, completed from reference TRBV19 and TRBJ2-2, reads DGGITQSPKYLFRKEGQNVTLSCEQNLNHDAMYWYRQDPGQGLRLIYYSQIVNDFQKGDIAEGYSVSREKKESFPLTVTSAQKNPTAFYLCASSRGSYRGGTGELFFGEGSRLTVL.

The rearrangement uses TRBV5-1 and TRBJ1-2; 7 nucleotides line up with TRBD1. This CDR3 has 14 residues. Germline V gene lookup returns CDR1 SGHRS and CDR2 YFSETQ. Trimming took 0 bases from V and 4 from J; bases not matched to a gene: 3. The CDR3, as DNA: TGCGCCAGCAGCTTGGACAGGGGCATCTATGGCTACACCTTC. Protein: CASSLDRGIYGYTF.

J is TRBJ2-3 and V is TRBV6-6; D is possibly TRBD2 (5 bases). CDR1 is MNHNY, CDR2 SVGAGI, per germline (reference sequence). Trimming cost V 9 bases and J 1 base, with 11 bases left between them. The CDR3 is 13 residues long. CDR3 protein: CASTPGGTDTQYF. In nucleotides, the CDR3 is TGTGCCAGTACTCCCGGGGGCACAGATACGCAGTATTTT.

CDR3 nucleotides: TGCAGCGTTGGTGGAGAGGAGCAAGAGACCCAGTACTTC. Protein product: CSVGGEEQETQYF. The genes are TRBV29-1 and TRBJ2-5; D ambiguous. The CDR3 covers 13 residues. Germline V lookup: CDR1 SQVTM, CDR2 ANQGSEA. V was cut by 4 bases and J by 2 bases, with 11 bases left in between.

This sequence joins TRBV25-1 and TRBJ1-6; TRBD1 might be the D (6 bases). Trimming cost V 4 bases and J 9 bases, with 13 bases left between them. Germline CDR1 reads MGHDK; CDR2 reads SYGVNS. The CDR3 sequence is 14 residues long. The chain's CDR3 is CASSVGGEVSPLHF. In DNA form, the CDR3 reads TGTGCCAGCAGTGTAGGGGGGGAGGTTTCACCCCTCCACTTT.